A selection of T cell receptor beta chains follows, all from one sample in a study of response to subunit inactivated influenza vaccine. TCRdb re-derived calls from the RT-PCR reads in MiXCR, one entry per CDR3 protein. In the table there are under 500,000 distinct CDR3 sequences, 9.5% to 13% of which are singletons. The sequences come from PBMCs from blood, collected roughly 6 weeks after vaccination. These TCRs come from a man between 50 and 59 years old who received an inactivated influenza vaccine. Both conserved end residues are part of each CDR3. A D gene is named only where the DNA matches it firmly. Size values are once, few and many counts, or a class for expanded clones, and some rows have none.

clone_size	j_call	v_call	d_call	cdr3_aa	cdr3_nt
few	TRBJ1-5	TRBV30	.	CAWNQGRTARQNQPQHF	TGTGCCTGGAATCAGGGTCGGACAGCCAGACAAAATCAGCCCCAGCATTTT
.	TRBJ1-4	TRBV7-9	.	CASSPVSGGSGKLFF	TGTGCCAGCAGCCCGGTATCGGGGGGGAGTGGAAAACTGTTTTTT
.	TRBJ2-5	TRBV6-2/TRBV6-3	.	CASSPPNGAQETQYF	TGTGCCAGCAGTCCTCCTAATGGAGCCCAAGAGACCCAGTACTTC
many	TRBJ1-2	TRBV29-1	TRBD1	CSATIRDRAYGYTF	TGCAGCGCTACTATCCGGGACAGGGCCTATGGCTACACCTTC
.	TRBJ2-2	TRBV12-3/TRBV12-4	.	CARRNRATDTGELFF	TGTGCCAGGAGGAACAGGGCAACCGACACCGGGGAGCTGTTTTTT
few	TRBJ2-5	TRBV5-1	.	CASSLAAGDETQYF	TGCGCCAGCAGCTTGGCCGCAGGGGATGAGACCCAGTACTTC
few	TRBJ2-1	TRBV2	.	CASSEQSNGWNEQFF	TGTGCCAGCAGTGAACAGAGCAACGGCTGGAATGAGCAGTTCTTC
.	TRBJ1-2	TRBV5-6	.	CASSRGSNYGYTF	TGTGCCAGCAGCAGGGGATCGAACTATGGCTACACCTTC
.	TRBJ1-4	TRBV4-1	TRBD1	CASSQDVSDRGSTNEKLFF	TGCGCCAGCAGCCAAGATGTGTCGGACAGGGGGTCAACTAATGAAAAACTGTTTTTT
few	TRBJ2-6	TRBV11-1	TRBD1	CASSTGIRDRGSGANVLTF	TGTGCCAGCAGCACGGGGATTCGGGACAGGGGTTCTGGGGCCAACGTCCTGACTTTC
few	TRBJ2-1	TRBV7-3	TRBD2	CASSLNGRLAGEAGEQFF	TGTGCCAGCAGCTTAAACGGTCGACTAGCGGGAGAAGCTGGTGAGCAGTTCTTC
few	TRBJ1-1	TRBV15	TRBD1	CATSRDLDRRVSEAFF	TGTGCCACCAGCAGAGATCTGGACAGGAGGGTTTCTGAAGCTTTCTTT
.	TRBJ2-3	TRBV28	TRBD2	CASSRWTLGGVPPDTQYF	TGTGCCAGCAGCCGCTGGACTTTGGGGGGGGTTCCCCCAGATACGCAGTATTTT
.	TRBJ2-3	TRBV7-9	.	CASSRGFTDTQYF	TGTGCCAGCAGCAGGGGTTTCACAGATACGCAGTATTTT
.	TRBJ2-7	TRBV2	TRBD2	CASSAGLAESYEQYF	TGTGCCAGCAGCGCCGGACTAGCGGAGTCCTACGAGCAGTACTTC
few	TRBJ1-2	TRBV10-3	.	CAISGEGNYGYTF	TGTGCCATCAGTGGGGAGGGAAACTATGGCTACACCTTC
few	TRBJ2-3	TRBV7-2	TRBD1	CASSLGGRGQGTDTQYF	TGTGCCAGCAGCTTAGGGGGTCGGGGACAGGGCACAGATACGCAGTATTTT
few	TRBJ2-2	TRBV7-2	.	CASSPDRLVGTGELFF	TGTGCCAGCAGCCCGGATCGACTAGTGGGCACCGGGGAGCTGTTTTTT
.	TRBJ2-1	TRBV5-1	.	CASSLEPPGSEQFF	TGCGCCAGCAGCTTGGAGCCACCAGGGTCCGAGCAGTTCTTC
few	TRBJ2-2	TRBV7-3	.	CASSLRGQTTGELFF	TGTGCCAGCAGCTTAAGAGGGCAGACCACCGGGGAGCTGTTTTTT
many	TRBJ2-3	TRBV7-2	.	CASSRASHATDTQYF	TGTGCCAGCAGCCGGGCCTCCCATGCCACAGATACGCAGTATTTT
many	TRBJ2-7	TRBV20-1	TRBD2	CSARDPRLAGGYEQYF	TGCAGTGCTAGAGATCCTAGACTAGCGGGAGGATACGAGCAGTACTTC
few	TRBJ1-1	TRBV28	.	CAGAPAGSVNTEAFF	TGTGCCGGAGCTCCCGCAGGGAGTGTGAACACTGAAGCTTTCTTT
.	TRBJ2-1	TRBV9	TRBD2	CASSVELASSYNEQFF	TGTGCCAGCAGCGTAGAACTAGCGAGCTCCTACAATGAGCAGTTCTTC
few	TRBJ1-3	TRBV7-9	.	CASSVGHTFSGNTIYF	TGTGCCAGCAGCGTAGGACATACATTCTCTGGAAACACCATATATTTT
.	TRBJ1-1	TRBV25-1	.	CASRDNGNTEAFF	TGTGCCAGCCGAGATAATGGGAACACTGAAGCTTTCTTT
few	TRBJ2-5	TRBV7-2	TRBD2	CASSLVGTSGQETQYF	TGTGCCAGCAGCTTAGTAGGGACTAGCGGGCAAGAGACCCAGTACTTC
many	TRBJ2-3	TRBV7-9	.	CASSPLYVDSTDTQYF	TGTGCCAGCAGCCCCCTGTATGTGGATAGCACAGATACGCAGTATTTT
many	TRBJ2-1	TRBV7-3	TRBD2	CASSSPGLKNEQFF	TGTGCCAGCAGCTCCCCGGGACTAAAGAATGAGCAGTTCTTC